Sequencing of this T cell receptor beta chain was carried out in a study of blood T cells in healthy people across ages (dated by TCRdb to the mid-2010s). Describing the broader study: In model experiments, roughly one uniquely barcoded TCR beta cDNA molecule per two T cells was captured by template switching. To track age-related changes in TCR beta repertoire diversity, the study relied on deep sequencing normalized with unique cDNA molecular identifiers. The donors were divided into four age groups: young (average roughly 15 years), middle-aged (around 41), aged (about 60) and long-lived (roughly 88). Donors of different ages were randomly distributed across sequencing lanes to avoid experimental bias. Using the same blood draw, the study looked at two additional independent replicas of 1 million unique cDNA reads for two donors, one aged 18 to 30 and the other aged 80 or older.

What the research found in general, with its limitations: Observed TCR beta diversity per million T cells fell roughly linearly with age, and a significant reduction was already apparent by age approximately 40. Observed TCR beta diversity correlated strongly with the percentage of naive T cells measured by flow cytometry. Compared with the aged group, the long-lived group had more naive CD4+ T cells, fewer expanded clones and increased TCR diversity, suggesting age selection. Since profiling was done on bulk unsorted PBMCs, naive and antigen-experienced compartments could not be conclusively compared. Donor CMV infection status was unknown, potentially confounding age-related changes in expanded clonotypes. Estimates of total diversity based on one million sequenced T cells were regarded as lower bounds and as underestimates.

Its CDR3 holds 12 amino acids, cysteine through phenylalanine. The read is trimmed to its CDR3 DNA, 36 bases read in frame from base 1. The junction shows trimming of 3 bases on V and 8 bases on J, plus 8 bases between the germline ends. From the germline V gene (reference sequence), CDR1 is SEHNR and CDR2 is FQNEAQ. This clonotype was detected only once. Its antigen is still unknown. No much larger clonotype is one base removed from it; base qualities were not supplied. The 40 or so donors, aged about 6 to 95 years, were systemically healthy Caucasian individuals from Russia. Ten milliliters of peripheral blood were drawn from each donor into EDTA-treated Vacutainer tubes. Ficoll-Paque density-gradient centrifugation was used to isolate PBMCs, with at least 7 million obtained per sample. Total RNA was extracted from PBMCs with Trizol reagent, with at least 5 micrograms obtained per sample. Naive CD45RAhigh/CD27high T cell percentages were measured by flow cytometry on a PBMC aliquot from every donor.

Libraries were built with 5' RACE. Reads for this sample came from an Illumina HiSeq 2500. A second about 7 to 12 cycle PCR used a sample-barcoded 5' primer and a J-beta primer mix. A template-switch 5' adaptor carrying 12 random nucleotides introduced a unique molecular identifier onto each TCR beta cDNA molecule. Each sample yielded at least 3 million CDR3-containing paired-end reads. First-strand cDNA was synthesized from all RNA with the Mint cDNA synthesis kit, primed by a TRBC-specific oligonucleotide. All cDNA was treated with uracil-DNA glycosylase and then went through a first 18-cycle PCR with the universal primers M1SS and BC2_uni_R. Per the original workflow: For normalization, 1 million high-quality reads were randomly selected from each sample, with every read carrying a distinct molecular identifier. Reads with shared molecular identifiers were discarded instead of being binned into consensus sequences. CDR3 identification, clonotype clustering and error correction used MiTCR with a Q25 quality threshold and the strictest error-elimination algorithm. A nonparametric unseen species model with Euler transformation was used to estimate lower-bound total TCR beta diversity. TCRdb itself trimmed the public reads at Q25 with fastp, ran MiXCR and retained productive beta chains. Entries are consolidated by CDR3 protein sequence, retaining the most common genes and DNA. For this entry, the V and J calls and clone size follow TCRdb and not the study's own pipeline. The sample includes about 1.4 million distinct CDR3 sequences, with roughly 60% observed a single time. 6.5% to 8% of the sample is taken by the ten largest.

The clonotype was recovered from a man between 18 and 35 years old in good health. The chain is encoded by TRBV7-9 joined to TRBJ2-1; no D gene can be assigned with confidence. The sample comprised blood. The sequenced DNA is TGTGCCAGCAGCTTCAGGTTCTATGAGCAGTTCTTC. Translation gives CASSFRFYEQFF.